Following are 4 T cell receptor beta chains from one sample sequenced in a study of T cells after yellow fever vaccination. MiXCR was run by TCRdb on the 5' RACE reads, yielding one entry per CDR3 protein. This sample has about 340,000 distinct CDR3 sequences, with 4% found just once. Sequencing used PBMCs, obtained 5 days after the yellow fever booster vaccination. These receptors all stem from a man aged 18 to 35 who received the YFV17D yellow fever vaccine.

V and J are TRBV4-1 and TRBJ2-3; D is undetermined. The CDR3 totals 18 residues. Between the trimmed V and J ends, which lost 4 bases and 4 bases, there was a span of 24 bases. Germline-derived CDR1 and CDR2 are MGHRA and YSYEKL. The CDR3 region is CASSPGPTRPFPADTQYF. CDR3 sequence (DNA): TGCGCCAGCAGCCCCGGGCCGACCAGGCCCTTTCCCGCAGATACGCAGTATTTT.

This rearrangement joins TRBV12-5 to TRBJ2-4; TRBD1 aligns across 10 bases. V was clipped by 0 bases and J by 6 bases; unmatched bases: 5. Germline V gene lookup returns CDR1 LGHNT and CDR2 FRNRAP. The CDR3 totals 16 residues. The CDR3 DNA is TGTGCTAGTGGTTTGGTACTCGGGACAGGGGTAAACATTCAGTACTTC. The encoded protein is CASGLVLGTGVNIQYF.

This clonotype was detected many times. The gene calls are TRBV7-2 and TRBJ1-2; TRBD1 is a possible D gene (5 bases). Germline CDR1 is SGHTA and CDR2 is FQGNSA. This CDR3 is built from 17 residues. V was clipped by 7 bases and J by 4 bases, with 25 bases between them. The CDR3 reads CASTKVVAGGYGYGYTF. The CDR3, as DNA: TGTGCCAGCACAAAAGTGGTGGCCGGGGGATATGGCTATGGCTACACCTTC.

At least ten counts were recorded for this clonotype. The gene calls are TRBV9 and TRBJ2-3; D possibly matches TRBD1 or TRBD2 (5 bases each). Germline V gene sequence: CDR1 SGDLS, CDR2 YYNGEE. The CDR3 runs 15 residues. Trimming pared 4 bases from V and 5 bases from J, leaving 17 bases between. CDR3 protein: CASSPPPGHGDTQYF. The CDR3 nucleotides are TGTGCCAGCAGCCCTCCTCCGGGGCATGGAGATACGCAGTATTTT.